These 15 T cell receptor beta chains share one sample of origin, sequenced in a study of cytomegalovirus exposure and HLA in healthy donors (TCRdb year 2017). Libraries were built with the immunoSEQ multiplex PCR assay. TCRdb mirrors the immuneACCESS table, restricted to in-frame sequences. Some clones are absent from its copies; in checked studies, under half trace to an unresolved V gene, and the reason for the others is unknown. The sample table contains fewer than 150,000 clones; only one count was recorded for about 91% of them. The biggest ten clones account for about 7.9% of the sample. Sequenced input: PBMCs. All receptors derive from a woman between 18 and 29 years old in good health and CMV-seropositive.

The V and J genes are TRBV27 and TRBJ2-3; D is ambiguous. The CDR3 is made up of 17 amino acids. The ends were cut back, 4 bases at V and 0 bases at J, with 17 bases in the middle. The V gene's germline CDR1 is MNHEY and CDR2 SMNVEV (reference sequence). CDR3 coding DNA: TGTGCCAGCAGTTGGATGGTAGGCAAGACTAGCACAGATACGCAGTATTTT. It translates to CASSWMVGKTSTDTQYF.

This clone was seen once. The gene calls are TRBV27 and TRBJ1-5, with 9 bases fitting TRBD1. CDR1 is MNHEY and CDR2 is SMNVEV in the germline V gene (reference sequence). The CDR3 runs 16 residues. Germline trimming cut 8 bases from V and 2 bases from J; bases unmatched to any gene: 10. CDR3 DNA sequence: TGTGCCAGCCATCAGGGGACAGGGCAGGGCAATCAGCCCCAGCATTTT. Protein product: CASHQGTGQGNQPQHF.

The chain links TRBV5-1 to TRBJ2-2; D is possibly TRBD2 (7 bases). Between the trimmed V and J ends, which lost 7 bases and 7 bases, there was a span of 20 bases. The length of the CDR3 is 15 residues. The germline V gene has CDR1 SGHRS and CDR2 YFSETQ. The CDR3 nucleotides are TGCGCCAGCCATTCGGCACGGGGGGCAGGCGGGGAGCTGTTTTTT. This codes for CASHSARGAGGELFF.

This clone was picked up one time. The CDR3 loop is CASSQTFSGTGETQYF. CDR3 DNA sequence: TGCGCCAGCAGTCAAACCTTTTCCGGGACAGGAGAGACCCAGTACTTC. The rearrangement links TRBV23-1 to TRBJ2-5; 8 bases match TRBD1. TRBV23-1 is assigned to the ORF class and has an uncertain function. V gave up 2 bases and J gave up 4 bases; unmatched junction bases: 9. The CDR3 has 16 amino acids.

The rearrangement joins TRBV15 to TRBJ1-4; possible D gene TRBD1, 6 bases. The V gene's germline CDR1 is LNHNV and CDR2 YYDKDF (reference sequence). The V gene lost 3 bases and the J gene lost 4 bases, with 18 bases spanning the gap. The CDR3 is made up of 17 amino acids. The CDR3 DNA reads TGTGCCACCAGCAGGAGGAGGACAGAAATCTATAATGAAAAACTGTTTTTT. Amino acid sequence: CATSRRRTEIYNEKLFF.

This clone occurred a few times. The rearrangement uses TRBV7-2 and TRBJ2-7, with D hard to call. CDR1 and CDR2 (germline): SGHTA, FQGNSA. Deletions cut 1 base from V and 2 bases from J, with 3 bases between. CDR3 size: 12 residues. CDR3 region: CASSLGAYEQYF. The CDR3 DNA follows: TGTGCCAGCAGCTTAGGAGCCTACGAGCAGTACTTC.

This chain connects TRBV7-2 to TRBJ2-7; D uncertain. CDR3 length equals 11 residues. CDR1 and CDR2 from the germline V gene are SGHTA and FQGNSA. Trimming took off 5 bases at V and 3 bases at J, with 5 bases between the two ends. The DNA for the CDR3 is TGTGCCAGCAGCGGCCTCTACGAGCAGTACTTC. It is translated as CASSGLYEQYF.

This sequence joins TRBV7-9 and TRBJ2-6; the D is unclear. Germline assignment: CDR1 SEHNR and CDR2 FQNEAQ (reference sequence). The CDR3 has 16 amino acids. Trimming took off 1 base at V and 4 bases at J, with 11 bases between the two ends. The CDR3 DNA is TGTGCCAGCAGCTTAGGAGTCATAACGGGGGCCAACGTCCTGACTTTC. This translates into CASSLGVITGANVLTF.

V gene TRBV6-1 combines with J gene TRBJ1-4; D not certain. V lost 6 bases, J lost 7 bases, and 15 bases lay in between. Germline assignment: CDR1 MNHNS and CDR2 SASEGT. The CDR3 sequence is 14 residues long. CDR3 in DNA: TGTGCCAGCAGCCCAGCGAGTGCCGGTGAAAAACTGTTTTTT. Its translation: CASSPASAGEKLFF.

The gene calls are TRBV28 and TRBJ1-2; 9 bases agree with TRBD1. J gave up 2 bases and V 4 bases, and 5 bases lay outside the gene matches. Germline lookup yields CDR1 MDHEN and CDR2 SYDVKM. The CDR3 has 15 residues. CDR3 residues: CASSSGTGWNYGYTF. The CDR3 bases are TGTGCCAGCAGTTCAGGGACAGGGTGGAACTATGGCTACACCTTC.

This clone was found a few times. V is TRBV5-1 and J is TRBJ2-2; 10 positions agree with TRBD1. Trimming at V came to 5 bases and at J to 7 bases, leaving 8 bases not matched to a gene. The CDR3 totals 15 residues. The V gene's germline CDR1 is SGHRS and CDR2 YFSETQ. DNA for the CDR3: TGCGCCAGCAGAACCGGGACAGGGGTCGGCGGGGAGCTGTTTTTT. Amino acids: CASRTGTGVGGELFF.

The rearrangement joins TRBV19 to TRBJ2-7, with TRBD1 matching over 7 bases. This CDR3 region has 13 residues. Germline V lookup: CDR1 LNHDA, CDR2 SQIVND (reference sequence). V was pared by 5 bases and J by 4 bases, with 5 bases of the junction left unmatched. In DNA, the CDR3 is TGTGCCAGTAGTTACCCAGGGGGATACGAGCAGTACTTC. Amino acid sequence: CASSYPGGYEQYF.

The chain combines TRBV28 with TRBJ2-6, with D unresolved. V was cut by 5 bases and J by 1 base, with 12 bases left in between. CDR3 length equals 16 residues. Germline V gene data show CDR1 as MDHEN and CDR2 as SYDVKM. The CDR3 region has the DNA TGTGCCAGCAGTCCCATGGCCAAATCTGGGGCCAACGTCCTGACTTTC. Its protein is CASSPMAKSGANVLTF.

The V call is TRBV6-6, the J call TRBJ2-7, with D possibly being TRBD1 (5 bases). V shed 2 bases and J shed 0 bases, with 14 bases lying between them. The CDR3 is 16 residues long. From germline, CDR1 is MNHNY and CDR2 SVGAGI (reference sequence). CDR3 nucleotide sequence: TGTGCCAGCAGTTACAGGGTGGGGCCTGGCTCCTACGAGCAGTACTTC. The encoded protein is CASSYRVGPGSYEQYF.

The rearrangement joins TRBV28 to TRBJ2-3; TRBD1 is a possible D gene (5 bases). Germline V gene sequence: CDR1 MDHEN, CDR2 SYDVKM. Trimming cost V 7 bases and J 1 base, with 24 bases left between them. The CDR3 contains 18 residues. In DNA, the CDR3 is TGTGCCAGCACGCGGCACCGACAGCTACTAAAACGCACAGATACGCAGTATTTT. Its translation is CASTRHRQLLKRTDTQYF.